This T cell receptor (beta chain) was recorded in a study of T cell repertoires in cytomegalovirus infection. Whole-study findings and limits: Predominance within the ex vivo response was attributable to HLA-C-restricted CMV-specific TCR beta clonotypes.

The V gene lost 3 bases and the J gene lost 2 bases, with 10 bases spanning the gap. CDR1 is KGHDR and CDR2 is SFDVKD in the germline V gene. The CDR3 is made up of 14 amino acids. TCRdb called the reads again in MiXCR, with one record for every CDR3 protein. The table lists roughly 500,000 distinct CDR3 sequences, around a third of them singletons, with roughly a sixth in the top ten. About this clonotype itself: The antigen is undetermined.

The source material was cultured PBMCs, sampled from culture after CMV antigen stimulation. The receptor was derived from a human donor in good health (CMV status not recorded). Some clones in this sample may be carry-over from other donors' samples. This rearrangement joins TRBV24-1 to TRBJ2-7; tentatively, D is TRBD2 (5 bases). The CDR3 loop reads CATSDLRAPYEQYF. CDR3 DNA sequence: TGTGCCACCAGTGATCTGCGGGCCCCCTACGAGCAGTACTTC.